This T cell receptor (beta chain) was captured by sequencing in a study of blood T cells in healthy people across ages. Study-level results: A strong correlation was seen between TCR beta diversity and naive T cell percentage. More naive CD4+ cells and higher diversity marked long-lived donors relative to aged donors. Estimated diversity, derived from one million T cells, was regarded as an underestimate.

Using a J-beta primer mix together with a sample-barcoded 5' primer, a second PCR was run for roughly 6 to 12 cycles. The yield of each sample was at least 3 million CDR3-containing paired-end reads. Via MiXCR, TCRdb re-called the 5' RACE reads, giving one row per CDR3 protein. This sample has about 1.5 million distinct CDR3 sequences, with under 55% found just once. V dropped 6 bases and J dropped 11; count of bases not matched to a gene: 12. There are 14 residues in the CDR3. Germline CDR1 is ENHRY and CDR2 is SYGVKD. This clonotype was observed a handful of times. Its matching antigen is unknown. This chain uses TRBV10-3 with TRBJ2-5, with TRBD1 identical over 10 bases. The sequence derives from a woman aged 18-29 years in good health. Specimen: blood. The CDR3 region is CAIREGTGDLEQYF. CDR3 nucleotide sequence: TGTGCCATCAGGGAAGGGACAGGGGATCTTGAGCAGTACTTC.